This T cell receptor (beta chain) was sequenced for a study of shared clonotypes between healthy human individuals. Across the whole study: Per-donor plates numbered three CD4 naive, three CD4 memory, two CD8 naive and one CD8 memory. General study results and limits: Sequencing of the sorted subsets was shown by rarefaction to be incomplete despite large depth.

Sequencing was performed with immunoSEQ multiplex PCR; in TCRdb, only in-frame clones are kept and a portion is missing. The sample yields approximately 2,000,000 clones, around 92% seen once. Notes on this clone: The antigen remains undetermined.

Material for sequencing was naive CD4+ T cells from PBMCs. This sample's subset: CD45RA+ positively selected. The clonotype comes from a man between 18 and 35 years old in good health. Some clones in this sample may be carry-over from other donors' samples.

The CDR3 is CASSRGASGNTIYF. The CDR3 nucleotides read TGTGCCAGCAGTCGGGGAGCCTCTGGAAACACCATATATTTT. The V gene is TRBV2, the J gene TRBJ1-3; D is unresolved. The CDR3 sequence is 14 residues long. Trimming pared 5 bases from V and 0 bases from J, leaving 8 bases between. The germline V gene has CDR1 SNHLY and CDR2 FYNNEI.